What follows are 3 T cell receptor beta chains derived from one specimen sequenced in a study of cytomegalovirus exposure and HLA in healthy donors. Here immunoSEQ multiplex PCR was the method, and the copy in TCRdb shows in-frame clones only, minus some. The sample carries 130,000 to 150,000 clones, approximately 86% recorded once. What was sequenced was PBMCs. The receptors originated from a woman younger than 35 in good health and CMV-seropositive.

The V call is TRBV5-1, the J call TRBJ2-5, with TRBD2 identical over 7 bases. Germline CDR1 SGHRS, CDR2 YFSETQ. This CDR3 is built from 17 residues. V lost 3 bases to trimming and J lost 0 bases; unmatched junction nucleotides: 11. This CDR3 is CASSSPGERDNQETQYF. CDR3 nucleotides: TGCGCCAGCAGCTCCCCCGGGGAGCGGGATAACCAAGAGACCCAGTACTTC.

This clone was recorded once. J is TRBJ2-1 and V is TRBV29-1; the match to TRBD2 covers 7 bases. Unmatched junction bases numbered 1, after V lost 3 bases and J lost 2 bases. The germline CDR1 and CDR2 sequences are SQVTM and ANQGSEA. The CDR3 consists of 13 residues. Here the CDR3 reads CSVEAGAYNEQFF. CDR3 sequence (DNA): TGCAGCGTTGAGGCGGGAGCCTACAATGAGCAGTTCTTC.

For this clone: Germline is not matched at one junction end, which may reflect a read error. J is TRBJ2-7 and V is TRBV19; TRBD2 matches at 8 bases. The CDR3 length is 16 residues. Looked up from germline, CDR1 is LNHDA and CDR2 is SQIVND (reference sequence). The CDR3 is CASSTTGTRSSHEQYF. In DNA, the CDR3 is TGTGCCAGTAGTACTACCGGGACTAGGAGCTCCCACGAGCAGTACTTC.